The rows below give T cell receptor beta chains drawn from one sample of a study of vaccination effects on CD4 cells after COVID-19. Antigens of these TCRs are unknown. Sequencing was performed with immunoSEQ multiplex PCR; in TCRdb, only in-frame clones are kept and a portion is missing. Here the sample spans 65,000 or so clones, approximately 76% being singletons. The specimen comprised CD4+ T cells from PBMCs cultured with HCoV-NL63 spike peptides, sampled before COVID-19 vaccination. The source of these receptors is a human donor who received a COVID-19 vaccine. Both conserved end residues are part of each CDR3. Fields, in order: D gene, J gene, V gene, clone size, CDR3 DNA, CDR3 protein. The D gene is left open where the match is weak. The size field is filled for only some rows; it gives once, few, many or a size class.

d_call: .; j_call: TRBJ2-1; v_call: TRBV7-2; clone_size: .; cdr3_nt: TGTGCCAGCAGTGAGCCGGGCCTCTACAATGAGCAGTTCTTC; cdr3_aa: CASSEPGLYNEQFF
d_call: TRBD2; j_call: TRBJ2-3; v_call: TRBV2; clone_size: .; cdr3_nt: TGTGCCAGCAGGGACGGACTAGCGGGGGGCACAGATACGCAGTATTTT; cdr3_aa: CASRDGLAGGTDTQYF
d_call: .; j_call: TRBJ2-5; v_call: TRBV27; clone_size: .; cdr3_nt: TGTGCCAGCAGCCCACAACGCTACAGCACAGCAATTACCCAAGAGACCCAGTACTTC; cdr3_aa: CASSPQRYSTAITQETQYF
d_call: .; j_call: TRBJ2-6; v_call: TRBV5-1; clone_size: .; cdr3_nt: TGCGCCAGCAGCTCCCAGGGGTCTGGGGCCAACGTCCTGACTTTC; cdr3_aa: CASSSQGSGANVLTF
d_call: .; j_call: TRBJ1-5; v_call: TRBV7-3; clone_size: few; cdr3_nt: TGTGCCAGCAGCTTATTCAGCAATCAGCCCCAGCATTTT; cdr3_aa: CASSLFSNQPQHF
d_call: .; j_call: TRBJ2-1; v_call: TRBV7-2; clone_size: .; cdr3_nt: TGTGCCAGCCGCGGGGTAGGGGGCTACAATGAGCAGTTCTTC; cdr3_aa: CASRGVGGYNEQFF
d_call: .; j_call: TRBJ1-5; v_call: TRBV6-2/TRBV6-3; clone_size: .; cdr3_nt: TGTGCCAGCAGTTACGGTCAGAACAATCAGCCCCAGCATTTT; cdr3_aa: CASSYGQNNQPQHF
d_call: TRBD1; j_call: TRBJ1-4; v_call: TRBV5-1; clone_size: .; cdr3_nt: TGCGCCAGCAGCTTGGCAACAGGGGATGAAAAACTGTTTTTT; cdr3_aa: CASSLATGDEKLFF
d_call: TRBD1; j_call: TRBJ2-3; v_call: TRBV25-1; clone_size: .; cdr3_nt: TGTGCCAGCAGTGTAAGCAGGGGGTCAGATACGCAGTATTTT; cdr3_aa: CASSVSRGSDTQYF
d_call: .; j_call: TRBJ2-3; v_call: TRBV5-1; clone_size: .; cdr3_nt: TGCGCCAGCAGCCCCACGGGGGGCACAGATACGCAGTATTTT; cdr3_aa: CASSPTGGTDTQYF
d_call: TRBD1; j_call: TRBJ1-1; v_call: TRBV3-1/TRBV3-2; clone_size: once; cdr3_nt: TGTGCCAGCAGCCAAGGCCAGGGGGTAAACACTGAAGCTTTCTTT; cdr3_aa: CASSQGQGVNTEAFF
d_call: TRBD1; j_call: TRBJ1-2; v_call: TRBV6-5; clone_size: .; cdr3_nt: TGTGCCAGCAGTTCCAGGGACAGGGAGGATAGTGGCTACACCTTC; cdr3_aa: CASSSRDREDSGYTF
d_call: .; j_call: TRBJ1-1; v_call: TRBV28; clone_size: .; cdr3_nt: TGTGCCAGCCGTACTGTGGGGCCCACTGAAGCTTTCTTT; cdr3_aa: CASRTVGPTEAFF
d_call: TRBD1; j_call: TRBJ1-5; v_call: TRBV7-2; clone_size: .; cdr3_nt: TGTGCCAGCAGCTCAGGACAGGGTTATAATCAGCCCCAGCATTTT; cdr3_aa: CASSSGQGYNQPQHF
d_call: TRBD1; j_call: TRBJ1-1; v_call: TRBV11-2; clone_size: few; cdr3_nt: TGTGCCAGCAGCTTTGCCGGGGGACAGGCTTTAGGGAGAACTGAAGCTTTCTTT; cdr3_aa: CASSFAGGQALGRTEAFF
d_call: .; j_call: TRBJ1-5; v_call: TRBV6-1; clone_size: few; cdr3_nt: TGTGCCAGCAGTGCTCGGGGGGGGCGGACCTTCAATCAGCCCCAGCATTTT; cdr3_aa: CASSARGGRTFNQPQHF
d_call: .; j_call: TRBJ2-3; v_call: TRBV5-1; clone_size: .; cdr3_nt: TGCGCCAGCAGCTTGGGACGGGACACAGATACGCAGTATTTT; cdr3_aa: CASSLGRDTDTQYF
d_call: TRBD1; j_call: TRBJ1-2; v_call: TRBV13; clone_size: .; cdr3_nt: TGTGCCAGCAGACCCGTTAATGAGGGGACAGGGAAGAGAACCTTC; cdr3_aa: CASRPVNEGTGKRTF
d_call: .; j_call: TRBJ1-6; v_call: TRBV7-9; clone_size: .; cdr3_nt: TGTGCCAGCATGAGGACCGGGACCTCCAATTCACCCCTCCACTTT; cdr3_aa: CASMRTGTSNSPLHF
d_call: TRBD1; j_call: TRBJ1-1; v_call: TRBV29-1; clone_size: .; cdr3_nt: TGCAGCGTTGCCCCGGACAGGGGAGGGACTGAAGCTTTCTTT; cdr3_aa: CSVAPDRGGTEAFF
d_call: TRBD1; j_call: TRBJ1-2; v_call: TRBV27; clone_size: .; cdr3_nt: TGTGCCAGCGCAAACTCCGGGACAGTTGGGACTAACTATGGCTACACCTTC; cdr3_aa: CASANSGTVGTNYGYTF
d_call: TRBD1; j_call: TRBJ1-5; v_call: TRBV7-8; clone_size: .; cdr3_nt: TGTGCCAGCAGCTGGAAACAGGGGGCGAGCAATCAGCCCCAGCATTTT; cdr3_aa: CASSWKQGASNQPQHF
d_call: TRBD1; j_call: TRBJ2-1; v_call: TRBV6-5; clone_size: .; cdr3_nt: TGTGCCAGCAGAAGGACAGGGGCGGACCACAATGAGCAGTTCTTC; cdr3_aa: CASRRTGADHNEQFF
d_call: TRBD2; j_call: TRBJ2-3; v_call: TRBV5-1; clone_size: .; cdr3_nt: TGCGCCAGCAGCTTGAGCGGGGGGCTCACAGATACGCAGTATTTT; cdr3_aa: CASSLSGGLTDTQYF
d_call: TRBD1; j_call: TRBJ2-1; v_call: TRBV7-2; clone_size: few; cdr3_nt: TGTGCCAGCAGCGCGCAGGGGGCCTACAATGAGCAGTTCTTC; cdr3_aa: CASSAQGAYNEQFF
d_call: .; j_call: TRBJ2-3; v_call: TRBV5-1; clone_size: .; cdr3_nt: TGCGCCAGCAGCCCGGAATCCCCAGATACGCAGTATTTT; cdr3_aa: CASSPESPDTQYF
d_call: .; j_call: TRBJ2-1; v_call: TRBV7-8; clone_size: .; cdr3_nt: TGTGCCAGCAGCTTATACTCAGGGAACAATGAGCAGTTCTTC; cdr3_aa: CASSLYSGNNEQFF
d_call: TRBD1; j_call: TRBJ2-1; v_call: TRBV30; clone_size: .; cdr3_nt: TGTGCCTGGAGTATCGGGCCAGGGGGCTATGAGCAGTTCTTC; cdr3_aa: CAWSIGPGGYEQFF
d_call: .; j_call: TRBJ1-2; v_call: TRBV5-1; clone_size: .; cdr3_nt: TGCGCCAGCAGCTGGGGGGTTGGTGGCTACACCTTC; cdr3_aa: CASSWGVGGYTF
d_call: .; j_call: TRBJ1-5; v_call: TRBV14; clone_size: .; cdr3_nt: TGTGCCAGCAGCCAAGAAGGCGGGGGGAGGATCCAGCCCCAGCATTTT; cdr3_aa: CASSQEGGGRIQPQHF
d_call: .; j_call: TRBJ1-3; v_call: TRBV19; clone_size: .; cdr3_nt: TGTGCCAGTCAGACAGGCAGCTCTGGAAACACCATATATTTT; cdr3_aa: CASQTGSSGNTIYF
d_call: .; j_call: TRBJ2-2; v_call: TRBV5-6; clone_size: few; cdr3_nt: TGTGCCAGCAGCCCCCCCGGCGGGCGGAGGACCGGGGAGCTGTTTTTT; cdr3_aa: CASSPPGGRRTGELFF
d_call: .; j_call: TRBJ1-2; v_call: TRBV7-2; clone_size: .; cdr3_nt: TGTGCCAGCAGCTTAGGTTCCTCAGGCTACACCTTC; cdr3_aa: CASSLGSSGYTF
d_call: .; j_call: TRBJ2-2; v_call: TRBV21-1; clone_size: once; cdr3_nt: TGTGCCAGCAGCCACCCGGGCATCAGGGGAACTCCTAGCCCGAACACCGGGGAGCTGTTTTTT; cdr3_aa: CASSHPGIRGTPSPNTGELFF
d_call: .; j_call: TRBJ2-3; v_call: TRBV10-1; clone_size: .; cdr3_nt: TGCGCCAGCAGTGAGTTTGGGGGAAGGGGGATGACAGATACGCAGTATTTT; cdr3_aa: CASSEFGGRGMTDTQYF
d_call: TRBD1; j_call: TRBJ2-1; v_call: TRBV24-1; clone_size: .; cdr3_nt: TGTGCCACCAGTGATCCAAGACAGGGTCGGTTCACTGAGCAGTTCTTC; cdr3_aa: CATSDPRQGRFTEQFF
d_call: .; j_call: TRBJ1-1; v_call: TRBV7-7; clone_size: .; cdr3_nt: TGTGCCAGCAGCCCTCAGGGAGAGCTCACTGAAGCTTTCTTT; cdr3_aa: CASSPQGELTEAFF
d_call: .; j_call: TRBJ2-2; v_call: TRBV7-7; clone_size: few; cdr3_nt: TGTGCCAGCAGCCGATCCGGGACACCCGCGAACACCGGGGAGCTGTTTTTT; cdr3_aa: CASSRSGTPANTGELFF
d_call: .; j_call: TRBJ1-3; v_call: TRBV7-8; clone_size: few; cdr3_nt: TGTGCCAGCAGCCCCCAGGGGAACACCATATATTTT; cdr3_aa: CASSPQGNTIYF
d_call: .; j_call: TRBJ2-5; v_call: TRBV11-2; clone_size: .; cdr3_nt: TGTGCCAGCAGCTCCTTAGCTTACCAAGAGACCCAGTACTTC; cdr3_aa: CASSSLAYQETQYF
d_call: .; j_call: TRBJ1-4; v_call: TRBV6-5; clone_size: .; cdr3_nt: TGTGCCAGCAGTTACAGGGGTACGAAAAAACTGTTTTTT; cdr3_aa: CASSYRGTKKLFF
d_call: .; j_call: TRBJ2-2; v_call: TRBV18; clone_size: .; cdr3_nt: TGTGCCAGCTCACCATCCCGGAACACCGGGGAGCTGTTTTTT; cdr3_aa: CASSPSRNTGELFF
d_call: TRBD1; j_call: TRBJ1-2; v_call: TRBV19; clone_size: .; cdr3_nt: TGTGCCAGTACTAAAGGGACAGCTAACTATGGCTACACCTTC; cdr3_aa: CASTKGTANYGYTF
d_call: .; j_call: TRBJ1-2; v_call: TRBV5-1; clone_size: .; cdr3_nt: TGCGCCAGCAGCTTGGAAGGGCGAAGTAACTATGGCTACACCTTC; cdr3_aa: CASSLEGRSNYGYTF
d_call: .; j_call: TRBJ2-3; v_call: TRBV9; clone_size: once; cdr3_nt: TGTGCCAGCAGCGTAGGGGGTTTCCTACCAGACACAGATACGCAGTATTTT; cdr3_aa: CASSVGGFLPDTDTQYF
d_call: .; j_call: TRBJ2-5; v_call: TRBV19; clone_size: .; cdr3_nt: TGTGCCAGTAGTAGGATGAGGGCAGTCCAAGAGACCCAGTACTTC; cdr3_aa: CASSRMRAVQETQYF
d_call: TRBD2; j_call: TRBJ2-2; v_call: TRBV6-2/TRBV6-3; clone_size: few; cdr3_nt: TGTGCCAGCAACCCAGCGGGGGGGGCACAGAACACCGGGGAGCTGTTTTTT; cdr3_aa: CASNPAGGAQNTGELFF
d_call: .; j_call: TRBJ1-4; v_call: TRBV6-5; clone_size: .; cdr3_nt: TGTGCCAGCAGTTACTCGACCCACAGAAAGGAAAAACTGTTTTTT; cdr3_aa: CASSYSTHRKEKLFF
d_call: .; j_call: TRBJ2-5; v_call: TRBV24-1; clone_size: .; cdr3_nt: TGTGCCACCAGTGACCCACAGGGTCCCCAAGAGACCCAGTACTTC; cdr3_aa: CATSDPQGPQETQYF
d_call: .; j_call: TRBJ2-1; v_call: TRBV7-2; clone_size: .; cdr3_nt: TGTGCCAGCAGCTTAGGGCGGTGGGATGAGCAGTTCTTC; cdr3_aa: CASSLGRWDEQFF
d_call: .; j_call: TRBJ2-2; v_call: TRBV5-5; clone_size: .; cdr3_nt: TGTGCCAGCAGCGTTGGACACATGAACACCGGGGAGCTGTTTTTT; cdr3_aa: CASSVGHMNTGELFF
d_call: .; j_call: TRBJ2-5; v_call: TRBV2; clone_size: .; cdr3_nt: TGTGCCAGCAGTGAACAGGGTCAAGAGACCCAGTACTTC; cdr3_aa: CASSEQGQETQYF
d_call: TRBD1; j_call: TRBJ2-1; v_call: TRBV2; clone_size: .; cdr3_nt: TGTGCCAGCGGACAGGGGGCTCCCCACAATGAGCAGTTCTTC; cdr3_aa: CASGQGAPHNEQFF
d_call: .; j_call: TRBJ1-2; v_call: TRBV7-9; clone_size: .; cdr3_nt: TGTGCCAGCAGCTTAGGTGCAACTGGGGGCTACACCTTC; cdr3_aa: CASSLGATGGYTF
d_call: .; j_call: TRBJ2-2; v_call: TRBV30; clone_size: .; cdr3_nt: TGTGCCTGGAGGGGACCGAACACCGGGGAGCTGTTTTTT; cdr3_aa: CAWRGPNTGELFF
d_call: TRBD2; j_call: TRBJ2-3; v_call: TRBV19; clone_size: .; cdr3_nt: TGTGCCAGTAACCCGGCTAGCGGACCCACAGATACGCAGTATTTT; cdr3_aa: CASNPASGPTDTQYF
d_call: TRBD2; j_call: TRBJ2-5; v_call: TRBV5-1; clone_size: .; cdr3_nt: TGCGCCAGCAGCTTACCAGCGGGAGAACAAGAGACCCAGTACTTC; cdr3_aa: CASSLPAGEQETQYF
d_call: .; j_call: TRBJ2-3; v_call: TRBV7-9; clone_size: .; cdr3_nt: TGTGCCAGCAGTTATCCCCGGGACAGAGGGGGGACAGATACGCAGTATTTT; cdr3_aa: CASSYPRDRGGTDTQYF
d_call: TRBD2; j_call: TRBJ2-5; v_call: TRBV5-1; clone_size: once; cdr3_nt: TGCGCCAGCAGCGCGACTAGCGGCCAAGAGACCCAGTACTTC; cdr3_aa: CASSATSGQETQYF